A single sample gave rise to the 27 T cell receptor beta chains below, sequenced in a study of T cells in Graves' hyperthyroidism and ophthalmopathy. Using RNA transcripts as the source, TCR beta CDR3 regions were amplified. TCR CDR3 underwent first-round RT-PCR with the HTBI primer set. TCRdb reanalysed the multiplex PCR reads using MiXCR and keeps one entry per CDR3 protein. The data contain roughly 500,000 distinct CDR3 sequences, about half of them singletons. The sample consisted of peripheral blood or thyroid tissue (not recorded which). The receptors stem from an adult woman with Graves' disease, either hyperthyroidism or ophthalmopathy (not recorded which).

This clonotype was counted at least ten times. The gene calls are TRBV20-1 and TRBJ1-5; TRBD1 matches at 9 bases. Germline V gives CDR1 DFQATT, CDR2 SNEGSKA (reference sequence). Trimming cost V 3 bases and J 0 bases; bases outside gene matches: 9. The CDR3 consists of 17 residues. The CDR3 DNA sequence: TGCAGTGCTAGGAGGACAGGGGATCGTTATAGCAATCAGCCCCAGCATTTT. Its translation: CSARRTGDRYSNQPQHF.

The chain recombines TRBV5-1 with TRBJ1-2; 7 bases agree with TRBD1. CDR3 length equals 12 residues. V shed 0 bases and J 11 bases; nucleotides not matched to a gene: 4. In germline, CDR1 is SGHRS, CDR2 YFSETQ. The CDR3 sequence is CASSLVPGGYTF. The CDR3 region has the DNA TGCGCCAGCAGCTTGGTTCCAGGGGGGTACACCTTC.

Here the CDR3 DNA reads TGTGCCAGCAGGGGTGAGGGGAGCTATGAAGCTTTCTTT. Translating gives CASRGEGSYEAFF. This chain uses TRBV2 with TRBJ1-1; TRBD1 is a possible D gene (5 bases). Trimming pared 6 bases from V and 7 bases from J, leaving 15 bases between. From germline, CDR1 is SNHLY and CDR2 FYNNEI. This CDR3 is built from 13 residues.

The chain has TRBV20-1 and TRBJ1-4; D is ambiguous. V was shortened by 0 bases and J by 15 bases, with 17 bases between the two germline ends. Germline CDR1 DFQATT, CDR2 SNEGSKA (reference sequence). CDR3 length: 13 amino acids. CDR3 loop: CSARDPLRLRLFF. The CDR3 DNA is TGCAGTGCTAGAGATCCTCTGAGGTTAAGATTGTTTTTT.

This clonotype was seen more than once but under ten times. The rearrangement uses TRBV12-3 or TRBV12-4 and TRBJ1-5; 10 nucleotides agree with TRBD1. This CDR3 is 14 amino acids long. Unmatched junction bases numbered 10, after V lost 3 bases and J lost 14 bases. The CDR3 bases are TGTGCCAGCAGTTTGGGACAGGGGATCGGGCACGAGCATTTT. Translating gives CASSLGQGIGHEHF.

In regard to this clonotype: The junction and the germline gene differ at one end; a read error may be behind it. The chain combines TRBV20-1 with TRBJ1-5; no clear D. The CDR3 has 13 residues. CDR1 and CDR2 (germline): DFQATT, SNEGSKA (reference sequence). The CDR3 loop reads CSATSTGNQPQHF. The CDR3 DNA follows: TGCAGCGCTACTTCGACGGGGAATCAGCCCCAGCATTTT.

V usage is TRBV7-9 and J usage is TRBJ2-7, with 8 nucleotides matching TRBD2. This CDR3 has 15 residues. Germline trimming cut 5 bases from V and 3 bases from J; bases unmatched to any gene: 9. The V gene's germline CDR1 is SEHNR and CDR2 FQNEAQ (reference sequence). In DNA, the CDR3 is TGTGCCAGCAGCCCAAGAGCGGGAGTTAGCTACGAGCAGTACTTC. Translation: CASSPRAGVSYEQYF.

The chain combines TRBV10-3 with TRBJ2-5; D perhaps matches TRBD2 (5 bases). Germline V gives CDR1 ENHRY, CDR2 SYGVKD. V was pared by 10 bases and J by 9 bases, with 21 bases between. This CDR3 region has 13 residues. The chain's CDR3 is CASRSGGNRPQYF. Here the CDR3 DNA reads TGTGCCAGCAGGAGCGGCGGTAATAGGCCCCAGTACTTC.

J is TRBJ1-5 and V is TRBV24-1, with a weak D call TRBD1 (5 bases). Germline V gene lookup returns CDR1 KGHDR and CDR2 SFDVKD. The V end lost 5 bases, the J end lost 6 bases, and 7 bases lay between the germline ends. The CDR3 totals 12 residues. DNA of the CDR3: TGTGCCACCAGTGTGCAGGGTCAGCCCCAGCATTTT. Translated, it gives CATSVQGQPQHF.

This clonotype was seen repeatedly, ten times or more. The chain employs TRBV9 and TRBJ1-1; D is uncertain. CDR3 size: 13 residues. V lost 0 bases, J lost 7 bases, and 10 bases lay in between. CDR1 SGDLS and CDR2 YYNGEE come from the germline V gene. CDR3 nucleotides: TGTGCCAGCAGCGTAGGTCCCGGGAATGAAGCTTTCTTT. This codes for CASSVGPGNEAFF. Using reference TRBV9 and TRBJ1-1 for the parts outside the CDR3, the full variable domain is DSGVTQTPKHLITATGQRVTLRCSPRSGDLSVYWYQQSLDQGLQFLIQYYNGEERAKGNILERFSAQQFPDLHSELNLSSLELGDSALYFCASSVGPGNEAFFGQGTRLTVV.

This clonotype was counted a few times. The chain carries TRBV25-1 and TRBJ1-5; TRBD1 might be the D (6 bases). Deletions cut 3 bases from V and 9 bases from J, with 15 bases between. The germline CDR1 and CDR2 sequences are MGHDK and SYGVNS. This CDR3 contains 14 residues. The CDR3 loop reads CASSEGRGRGPQHF. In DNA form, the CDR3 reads TGTGCCAGCAGTGAGGGGAGGGGCAGGGGGCCCCAGCATTTT.

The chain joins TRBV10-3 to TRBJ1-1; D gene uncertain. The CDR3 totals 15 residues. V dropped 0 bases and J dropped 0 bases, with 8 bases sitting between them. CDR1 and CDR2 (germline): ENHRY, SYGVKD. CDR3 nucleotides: TGTGCCATCAGTGAGTCGAGCAGATTGAACACTGAAGCTTTCTTT. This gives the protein CAISESSRLNTEAFF.

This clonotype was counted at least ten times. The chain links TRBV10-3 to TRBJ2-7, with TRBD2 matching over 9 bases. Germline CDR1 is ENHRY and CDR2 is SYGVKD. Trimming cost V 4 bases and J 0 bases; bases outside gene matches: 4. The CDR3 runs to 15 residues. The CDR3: CAISVVAGDSYEQYF. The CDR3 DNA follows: TGTGCCATCAGTGTCGTAGCGGGAGACTCCTACGAGCAGTACTTC.

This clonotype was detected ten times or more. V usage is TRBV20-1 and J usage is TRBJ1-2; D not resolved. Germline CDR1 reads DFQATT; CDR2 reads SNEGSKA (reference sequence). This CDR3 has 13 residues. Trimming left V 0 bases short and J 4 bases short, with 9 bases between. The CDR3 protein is CSARDATSYGYTF. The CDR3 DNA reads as TGCAGTGCTAGAGATGCGACTAGCTATGGCTACACCTTC.

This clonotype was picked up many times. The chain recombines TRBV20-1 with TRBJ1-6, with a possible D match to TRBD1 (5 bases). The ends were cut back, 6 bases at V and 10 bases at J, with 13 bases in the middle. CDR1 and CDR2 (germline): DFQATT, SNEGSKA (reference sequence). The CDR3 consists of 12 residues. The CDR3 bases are TGCAGTGCGAGGGACTTCGGATCACCCCTCCACTTT. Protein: CSARDFGSPLHF.

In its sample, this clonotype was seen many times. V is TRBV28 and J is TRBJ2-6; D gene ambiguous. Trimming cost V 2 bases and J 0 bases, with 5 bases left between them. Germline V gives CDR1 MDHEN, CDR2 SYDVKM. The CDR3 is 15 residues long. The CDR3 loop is CASSLQSSGANVLTF. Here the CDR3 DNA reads TGTGCCAGCAGTTTACAGAGCTCTGGGGCCAACGTCCTGACTTTC. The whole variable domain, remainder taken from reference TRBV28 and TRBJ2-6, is DVKVTQSSRYLVKRTGEKVFLECVQDMDHENMFWYRQDPGLGLRLIYFSYDVKMKEKGDIPEGYSVSREKKERFSLILESASTNQTSMYLCASSLQSSGANVLTFGAGSRLTVL.

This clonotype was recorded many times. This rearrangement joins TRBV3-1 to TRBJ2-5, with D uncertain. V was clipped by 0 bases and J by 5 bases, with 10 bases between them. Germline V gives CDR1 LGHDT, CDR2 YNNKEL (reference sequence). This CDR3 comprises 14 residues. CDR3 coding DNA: TGTGCCAGCAGCCAAGATTCAGGTGTCGAGACCCAGTACTTC. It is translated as CASSQDSGVETQYF.

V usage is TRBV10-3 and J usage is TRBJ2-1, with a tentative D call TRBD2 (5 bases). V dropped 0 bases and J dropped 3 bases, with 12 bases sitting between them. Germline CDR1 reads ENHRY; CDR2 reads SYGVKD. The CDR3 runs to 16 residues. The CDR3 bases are TGTGCCATCAGTGAGTCCGGAGGCGGTAGCTACAATGAGCAGTTCTTC. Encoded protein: CAISESGGGSYNEQFF.

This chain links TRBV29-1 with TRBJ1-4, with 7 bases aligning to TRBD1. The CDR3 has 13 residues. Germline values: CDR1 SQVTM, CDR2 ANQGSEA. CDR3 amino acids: CRLEGDRNEKLFF. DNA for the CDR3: TGCAGGTTAGAAGGGGACAGAAATGAAAAACTGTTTTTT.

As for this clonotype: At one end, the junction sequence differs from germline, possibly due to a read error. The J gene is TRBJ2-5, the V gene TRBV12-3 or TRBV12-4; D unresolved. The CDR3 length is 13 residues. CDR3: CASSLAVSEAQYF. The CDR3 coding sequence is TGTGCCAGCAGTTTAGCGGTGTCAGAGGCCCAGTACTTC.

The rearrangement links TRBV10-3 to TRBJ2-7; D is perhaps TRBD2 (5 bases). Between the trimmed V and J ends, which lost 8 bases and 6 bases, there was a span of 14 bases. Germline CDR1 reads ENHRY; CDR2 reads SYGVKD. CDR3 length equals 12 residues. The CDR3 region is CAILEADIEQYF. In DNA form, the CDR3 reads TGTGCCATCTTAGAAGCGGATATCGAGCAGTACTTC.

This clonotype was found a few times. DNA for the CDR3: TGTGCCAGCGGGGAGACAGGGGACTATGGCTACACCTTC. This sequence encodes CASGETGDYGYTF. The rearrangement uses TRBV27 and TRBJ1-2; TRBD1 agrees at 8 bases. Germline CDR1 reads MNHEY; CDR2 reads SMNVEV (reference sequence). The V and J ends lost 8 bases and 3 bases, in that order; junction bases with no gene match: 5. This CDR3 is 13 amino acids long.

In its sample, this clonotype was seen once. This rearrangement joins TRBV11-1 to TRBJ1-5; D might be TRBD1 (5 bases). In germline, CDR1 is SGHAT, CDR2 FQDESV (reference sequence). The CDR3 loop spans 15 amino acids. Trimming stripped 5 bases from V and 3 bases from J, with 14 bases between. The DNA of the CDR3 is TGTGCCAGCAGCCCCCTCAGGGAACCCAATCAGCCCCAGCATTTT. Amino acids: CASSPLREPNQPQHF. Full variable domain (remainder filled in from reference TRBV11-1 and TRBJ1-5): EAEVAQSPRYKITEKSQAVAFWCDPISGHATLYWYRQILGQGPELLVQFQDESVVDDSQLPKDRFSAERLKGVDSTLKIQPAELGDSAMYLCASSPLREPNQPQHFGDGTRLSIL.

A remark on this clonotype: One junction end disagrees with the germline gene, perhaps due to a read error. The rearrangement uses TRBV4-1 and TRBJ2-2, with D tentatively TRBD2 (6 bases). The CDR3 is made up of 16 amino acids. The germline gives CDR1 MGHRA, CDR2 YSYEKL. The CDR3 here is CASSQAPRGATGELFF. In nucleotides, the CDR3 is TGTGCCAGCAGCCAAGCCCCCCGCGGGGCGACCGGGGAGCTGTTTTTT.

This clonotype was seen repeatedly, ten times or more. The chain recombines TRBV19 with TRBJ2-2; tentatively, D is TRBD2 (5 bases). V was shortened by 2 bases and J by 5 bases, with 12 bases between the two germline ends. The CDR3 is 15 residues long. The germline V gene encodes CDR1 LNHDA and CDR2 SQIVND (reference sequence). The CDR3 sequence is CASSIIQRQTGELFF. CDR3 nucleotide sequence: TGTGCCAGTAGTATAATACAGCGGCAGACCGGGGAGCTGTTTTTT.

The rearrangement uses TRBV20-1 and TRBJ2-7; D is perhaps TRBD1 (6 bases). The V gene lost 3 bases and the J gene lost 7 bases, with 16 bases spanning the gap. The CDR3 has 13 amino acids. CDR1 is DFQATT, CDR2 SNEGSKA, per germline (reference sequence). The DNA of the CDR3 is TGCAGTGCTAGTTCCGTTGCGAGGGGGGAGCAGTACTTC. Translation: CSASSVARGEQYF.

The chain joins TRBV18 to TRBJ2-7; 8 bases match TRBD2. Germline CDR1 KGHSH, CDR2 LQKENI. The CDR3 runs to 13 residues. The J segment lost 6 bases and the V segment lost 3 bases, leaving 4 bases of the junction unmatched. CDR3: CASSPMTSAEQYF. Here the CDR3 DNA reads TGTGCCAGCTCACCTATGACTAGCGCCGAGCAGTACTTC.